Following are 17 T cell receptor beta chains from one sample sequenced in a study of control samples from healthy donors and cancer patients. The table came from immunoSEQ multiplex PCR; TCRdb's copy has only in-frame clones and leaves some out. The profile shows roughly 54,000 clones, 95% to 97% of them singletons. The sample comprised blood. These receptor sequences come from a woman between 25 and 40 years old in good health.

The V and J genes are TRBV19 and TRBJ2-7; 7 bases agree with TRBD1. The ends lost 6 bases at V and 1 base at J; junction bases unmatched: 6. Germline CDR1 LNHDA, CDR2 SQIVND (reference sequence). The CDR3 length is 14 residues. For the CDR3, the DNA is TGTGCCAGTAGAAAGGAGACAGGGTCCTACGAGCAGTACTTC. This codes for CASRKETGSYEQYF.

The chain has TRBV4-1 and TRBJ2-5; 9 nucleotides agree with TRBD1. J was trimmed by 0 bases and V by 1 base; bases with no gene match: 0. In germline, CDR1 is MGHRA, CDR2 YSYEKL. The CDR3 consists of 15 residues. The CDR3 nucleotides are TGCGCCAGCAGCCAAGGGGACAGGGACCAAGAGACCCAGTACTTC. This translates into CASSQGDRDQETQYF.

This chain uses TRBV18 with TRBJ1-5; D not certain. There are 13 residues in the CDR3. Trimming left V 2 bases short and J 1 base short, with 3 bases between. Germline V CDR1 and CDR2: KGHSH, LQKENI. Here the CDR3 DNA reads TGTGCCAGCTCACCAGGGAGCAATCAGCCCCAGCATTTT. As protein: CASSPGSNQPQHF.

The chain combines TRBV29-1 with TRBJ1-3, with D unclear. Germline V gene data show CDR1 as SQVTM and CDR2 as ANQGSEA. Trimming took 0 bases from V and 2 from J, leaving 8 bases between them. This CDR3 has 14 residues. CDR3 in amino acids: CSVEDSGAGNTIYF. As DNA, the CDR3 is TGCAGCGTTGAAGATTCCGGGGCTGGAAACACCATATATTTT. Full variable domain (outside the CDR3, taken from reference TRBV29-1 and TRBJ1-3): SAVISQKPSRDICQRGTSLTIQCQVDSQVTMMFWYRQQPGQSLTLIATANQGSEATYESGFVIDKFPISRPNLTFSTLTVSNMSPEDSSIYLCSVEDSGAGNTIYFGEGSWLTVV.

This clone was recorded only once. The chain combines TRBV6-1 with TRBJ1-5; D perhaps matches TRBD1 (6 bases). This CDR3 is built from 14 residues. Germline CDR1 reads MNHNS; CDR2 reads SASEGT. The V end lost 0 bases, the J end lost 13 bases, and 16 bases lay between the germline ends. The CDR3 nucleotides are TGTGCCAGCAGTGAAGCGAGGATAAGGGGGGGGCAGCATTTT. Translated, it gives CASSEARIRGGQHF.

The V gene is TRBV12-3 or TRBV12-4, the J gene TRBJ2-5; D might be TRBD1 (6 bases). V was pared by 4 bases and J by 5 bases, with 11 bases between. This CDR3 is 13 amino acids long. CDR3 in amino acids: CASSSLQGETQYF. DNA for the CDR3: TGTGCCAGCAGTTCCCTCCAGGGGGAGACCCAGTACTTC.

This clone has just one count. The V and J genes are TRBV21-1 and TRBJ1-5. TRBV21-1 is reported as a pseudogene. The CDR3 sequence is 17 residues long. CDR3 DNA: TGTGCCAGCAGCCCCCAAGCCGGGGGCAATAGCAATCAGCCCCAGCATTTT. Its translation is CASSPQAGGNSNQPQHF.

The CDR3 DNA follows: TGTGCCAGCATGGCTAGCGGGACCTACAATGAGCAGTTCTTC. Its protein product is CASMASGTYNEQFF. The V gene is TRBV2, the J gene TRBJ2-1; 9 bases align to TRBD2. CDR1 is SNHLY, CDR2 FYNNEI, per germline. J was trimmed by 2 bases and V by 7 bases; bases with no gene match: 3. CDR3 length: 14 residues.

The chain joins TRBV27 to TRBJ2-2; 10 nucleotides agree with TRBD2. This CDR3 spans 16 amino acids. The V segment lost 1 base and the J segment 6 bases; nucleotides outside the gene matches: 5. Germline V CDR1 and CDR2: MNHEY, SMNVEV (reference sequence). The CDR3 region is CASSLLPSGSSGELFF. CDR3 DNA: TGTGCCAGCAGTTTATTGCCTAGCGGGAGTTCCGGGGAGCTGTTTTTT.

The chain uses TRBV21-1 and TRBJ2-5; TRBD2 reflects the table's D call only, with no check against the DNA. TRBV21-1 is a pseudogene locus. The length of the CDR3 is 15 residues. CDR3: CASSDREPLGETQYF. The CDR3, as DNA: TGTGCCAGCAGCGACCGGGAGCCCCTCGGGGAGACCCAGTACTTC.

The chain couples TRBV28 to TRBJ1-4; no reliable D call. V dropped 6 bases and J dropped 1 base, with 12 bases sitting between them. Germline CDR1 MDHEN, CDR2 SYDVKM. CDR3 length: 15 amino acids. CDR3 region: CASRPTSGTNEKLFF. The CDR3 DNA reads TGTGCCAGCAGACCCACTTCCGGAACTAATGAAAAACTGTTTTTT.

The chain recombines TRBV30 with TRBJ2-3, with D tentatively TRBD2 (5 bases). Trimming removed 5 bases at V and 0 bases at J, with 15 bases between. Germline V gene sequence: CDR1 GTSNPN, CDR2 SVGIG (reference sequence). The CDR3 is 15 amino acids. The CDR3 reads CAWGRGAASTDTQYF. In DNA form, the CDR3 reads TGTGCCTGGGGCCGCGGAGCGGCAAGCACAGATACGCAGTATTTT.

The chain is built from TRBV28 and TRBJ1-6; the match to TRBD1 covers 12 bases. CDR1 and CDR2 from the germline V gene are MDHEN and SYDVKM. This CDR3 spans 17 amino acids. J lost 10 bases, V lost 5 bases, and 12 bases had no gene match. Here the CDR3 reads CASSPGTGGTSGSPLHF. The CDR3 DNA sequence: TGTGCCAGCAGTCCCGGGACAGGGGGCACTTCGGGATCACCCCTCCACTTT.

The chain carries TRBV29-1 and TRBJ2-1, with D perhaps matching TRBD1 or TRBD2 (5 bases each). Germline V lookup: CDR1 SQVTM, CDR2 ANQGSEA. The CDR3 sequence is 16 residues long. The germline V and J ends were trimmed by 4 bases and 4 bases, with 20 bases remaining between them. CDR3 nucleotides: TGCAGCGTTGGGGGCAGTGGGGACGATCGGTACAATGAGCAGTTCTTC. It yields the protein CSVGGSGDDRYNEQFF.

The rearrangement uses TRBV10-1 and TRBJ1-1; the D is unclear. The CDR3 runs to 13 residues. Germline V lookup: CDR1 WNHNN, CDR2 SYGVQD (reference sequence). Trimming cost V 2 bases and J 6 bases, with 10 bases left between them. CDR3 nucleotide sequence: TGCGCCAGCAGTGAGGCCCCCCGGGCTGAAGCTTTCTTT. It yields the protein CASSEAPRAEAFF.

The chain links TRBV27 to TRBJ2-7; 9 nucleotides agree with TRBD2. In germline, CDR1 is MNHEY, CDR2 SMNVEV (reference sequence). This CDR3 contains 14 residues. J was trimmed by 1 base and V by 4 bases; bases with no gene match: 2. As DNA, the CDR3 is TGTGCCAGCAGTTGGACTAGCGCGTCCTACGAGCAGTACTTC. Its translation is CASSWTSASYEQYF.

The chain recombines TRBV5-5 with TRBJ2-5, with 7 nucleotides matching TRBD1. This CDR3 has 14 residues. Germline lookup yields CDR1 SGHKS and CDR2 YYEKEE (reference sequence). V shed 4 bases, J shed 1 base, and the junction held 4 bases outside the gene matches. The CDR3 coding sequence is TGTGCCAGCAGCCCACAGGGGTTCCAAGAGACCCAGTACTTC. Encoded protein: CASSPQGFQETQYF.